This T cell receptor (beta chain) derives from a study of blood T cell dynamics during melanoma immunotherapy. Whole-study results and caveats: Clones driving repertoire changes may be melanoma-specific or general immune activation.

The sample's time point: week 3, after first cycle of checkpoint inhibitor. The count of this clone is one. Its antigen is as yet unknown. A fixed DNA input of 300 to 350 ng was used per bulk PBMC sample. Repertoires were generated with immunoSEQ multiplex PCR, while TCRdb's copy carries only in-frame clones and drops some. The table records 10,000 to 13,000 clones, about 90% of them present only once. Germline lookup yields CDR1 SGHTA and CDR2 FQGNSA. V lost 4 bases and J lost 6, with 15 bases in between. This CDR3 has 14 residues. This chain joins TRBV7-2 and TRBJ1-2, with D uncertain. This TCR was recovered from a human donor with melanoma. The starting material was blood, obtained from a patient treated with checkpoint blockade. CDR3 coding DNA: TGTGCCAGCAGCTCGGGCCCAAGGAGCCATGGCTACACCTTC. Its translation: CASSSGPRSHGYTF.